This TCR beta chain was obtained from a study of identical twins. TCRdb independently ran MiXCR on the 5' RACE reads; one entry per CDR3 protein. Found here are 1.5 million to 2 million distinct CDR3 sequences, roughly 35% of them singletons; the top ten hold around 0.3%. The length of the CDR3 is 15 residues. CDR1 SNHLY and CDR2 FYNNEI come from the germline V gene. This chain joins TRBV2 and TRBJ2-5, with 11 nucleotides matching TRBD2. The assigned J gene may be wrong: the sequence end matches TRBJ2-7 better. Sequenced: cord blood. This TCR came from a newborn girl in good health. The CDR3 reads CASRSLAGGAYEQYF. DNA of the CDR3: TGTGCCAGCAGATCATTAGCGGGGGGGGCTTACGAGCAGTACTTC.